Below, 20 T cell receptor beta chains from the same sample are listed, as sequenced in a study of blood T cell repertoires in COVID-19. Sequencing used immunoSEQ multiplex PCR; TCRdb keeps in-frame clones, though not all of them. This sample has 100,000 or so clones; 82% occur once, and the top ten carry almost 7%. Sequencing was carried out using peripheral blood. The receptors come from a man aged 50 to 59 with active or convalescent COVID-19.

CDR3 bases: TGCGCCAGCAGTGAGTCGATAGACCCCGGAGCCTGGGGCTACACCTTC. Protein: CASSESIDPGAWGYTF. This rearrangement joins TRBV10-1 to TRBJ1-2, with unresolved D. The V and J ends lost 0 bases and 8 bases respectively, with 19 bases between them. Germline V gene lookup returns CDR1 WNHNN and CDR2 SYGVQD (reference sequence). CDR3 length: 16 residues.

The CDR3 protein is CASSSPPSPTGVGGYTF. CDR3 coding DNA: TGTGCCAGCAGCAGTCCACCATCCCCCACAGGGGTGGGGGGCTACACCTTC. The genes are TRBV21-1 and TRBJ1-2; the table's D call, TRBD1, was not checked against the DNA. TRBV21-1 is shown as a pseudogene. The CDR3 consists of 17 residues.

The rearrangement joins TRBV4-1 to TRBJ2-7; perhaps TRBD1 as D (6 bases). The V end was cut by 0 bases, the J end by 3 bases, with 21 bases between. The CDR3 sequence is 18 residues long. CDR1 MGHRA and CDR2 YSYEKL come from the germline V gene. The CDR3 spells CASSQEVPGQLSRYEQYV. Here the CDR3 DNA reads TGCGCCAGCAGCCAAGAAGTCCCGGGACAACTCTCCCGCTACGAGCAGTACGTC.

DNA for the CDR3: TGTGCCAGCAGGCTACAGGGGCAGAATGAGCAGTTCTTC. Its translation: CASRLQGQNEQFF. The chain carries TRBV2 and TRBJ2-1; 7 bases line up with TRBD1. The CDR3 loop spans 13 amino acids. The V gene's germline CDR1 is SNHLY and CDR2 FYNNEI. The junction had 6 bases not matched to a gene; V was cut back by 6 bases and J by 7 bases. Looking up the rest from reference TRBV2 and TRBJ2-1 gives the full variable domain: EPEVTQTPSHQVTQMGQEVILRCVPISNHLYFYWYRQILGQKVEFLVSFYNNEISEKSEIFDDQFSVERPDGSNFTLKIRSTKLEDSAMYFCASRLQGQNEQFFGPGTRLTVL.

The gene calls are TRBV21-1 and TRBJ2-2; the table's D call, TRBD2, has no DNA check behind it. TRBV21-1 is an annotated pseudogene. CDR3 size: 14 residues. Here the CDR3 reads CASSKRISSGELFF. The CDR3 nucleotides are TGTGCCAGCAGCAAGCGAATATCCTCCGGGGAGCTGTTTTTT.

In DNA, the CDR3 is TGTGCCAGCAGCCAGATAGCGGGGGCCCGCACAGATACGCAGTATTTT. Protein: CASSQIAGARTDTQYF. The rearrangement uses TRBV3-1 (or the pseudogene TRBV3-2) and TRBJ2-3; 9 bases map to TRBD2. The CDR3 consists of 16 residues. J was trimmed by 1 base and V by 3 bases; bases with no gene match: 5. In germline, CDR1 is LGHDT, CDR2 YNNKEL (reference sequence).

This chain connects TRBV7-6 to TRBJ1-4; 7 bases line up with TRBD1. Trimming took 4 bases from V and 8 from J; bases not matched to a gene: 10. Germline V gene lookup returns CDR1 SGHVS and CDR2 FNYEAQ. The CDR3 contains 15 residues. CDR3 sequence: CASSSRQGDNEKLFF. The CDR3 nucleotides are TGTGCCAGCAGCTCCAGACAGGGTGATAACGAAAAACTGTTTTTT.

This sequence joins TRBV6-5 and TRBJ2-1, with D tentatively TRBD1 (5 bases). The CDR3 loop spans 13 amino acids. Germline assignment: CDR1 MNHEY and CDR2 SVGAGI. Deletions cut 0 bases from V and 6 bases from J, with 6 bases between. The CDR3 sequence is CASSYSGPNEQFF. CDR3 in DNA: TGTGCCAGCAGTTACTCGGGGCCCAATGAGCAGTTCTTC.

J is TRBJ2-2 and V is TRBV5-1, with TRBD2 matching over 9 bases. Trimming took 4 bases from V and 6 from J; bases not matched to a gene: 10. Germline CDR1 is SGHRS and CDR2 is YFSETQ. This CDR3 has 16 amino acids. The CDR3 DNA follows: TGCGCCAGCAGCCCTAATAGCGGGGGTGTCGCCGGGGAGCTGTTTTTT. Its protein is CASSPNSGGVAGELFF.

V and J are TRBV3-1 (or the pseudogene TRBV3-2) and TRBJ1-4; D gene unclear. This CDR3 has 15 amino acids. Trimming stripped 6 bases from V and 4 bases from J, with 15 bases between. In germline, CDR1 is LGHDT, CDR2 YNNKEL (reference sequence). In DNA form, the CDR3 reads TGTGCCAGCAGTCAGATGATGGCAGTTAATGAAAAACTGTTTTTT. Its translation is CASSQMMAVNEKLFF.

V usage is TRBV5-8 and J usage is TRBJ2-7; TRBD2 agrees at 11 bases. The junction had 5 bases not matched to a gene; V was cut back by 3 bases and J by 0 bases. CDR3 length equals 16 residues. In germline, CDR1 is SGHTS, CDR2 YDEGEE. CDR3 residues: CASSWGGLAASYEQYV. Written as DNA, the CDR3 is TGTGCCAGCAGCTGGGGGGGACTAGCGGCCTCCTACGAGCAGTACGTC.

V usage is TRBV18 and J usage is TRBJ2-7, with TRBD1 matching over 8 bases. The V segment lost 0 bases and the J segment 5 bases; nucleotides outside the gene matches: 15. The CDR3 consists of 18 residues. Germline CDR1 and CDR2: KGHSH and LQKENI. The CDR3 sequence: CASSPPTGQGHLENEQYF. The CDR3, as DNA: TGTGCCAGCTCACCACCGACAGGACAGGGTCACCTTGAAAACGAGCAGTACTTC.

This chain uses TRBV7-8 with TRBJ2-7; 9 bases agree with TRBD2. The CDR3 sequence is 15 residues long. With V trimmed by 1 base and J by 2 bases, 3 bases remained unmatched. CDR1 SGHVS and CDR2 FQNEAQ come from the germline V gene. CDR3 coding DNA: TGTGCCAGCAGCTTAGAACTAGCGGGCCCCTACGAGCAGTACGTC. Protein: CASSLELAGPYEQYV.

The V gene is TRBV7-9, the J gene TRBJ1-2; 7 nucleotides line up with TRBD1. Germline assignment: CDR1 SEHNR and CDR2 FQNEAQ (reference sequence). This CDR3 has 14 amino acids. J gave up 8 bases and V 3 bases, and 9 bases lay outside the gene matches. The CDR3 sequence: CASSFGQDPRGYTF. The CDR3 nucleotides read TGTGCCAGCAGCTTCGGACAGGACCCTCGGGGCTACACCTTC. Combining the CDR3 with reference TRBV7-9 and TRBJ1-2 gives the whole variable domain DTGVSQNPRHKITKRGQNVTFRCDPISEHNRLYWYRQTLGQGPEFLTYFQNEAQLEKSRLLSDRFSAERPKGSFSTLEIQRTEQGDSAMYLCASSFGQDPRGYTFGSGTRLTVV.

V usage is TRBV9 and J usage is TRBJ2-3, with TRBD2 matching 10 bases. Germline V lookup: CDR1 SGDLS, CDR2 YYNGEE. V was pared by 4 bases and J by 2 bases, with 4 bases of the junction left unmatched. The CDR3 length is 15 residues. The CDR3 region has the DNA TGTGCCAGCAGCCCAGGACTAGCGGTCACAGATACGCAGTATTTT. This gives the protein CASSPGLAVTDTQYF.

The CDR3 here is CASSIAATRQETQYF. As DNA, the CDR3 is TGTGCCAGTAGTATTGCCGCAACGCGGCAAGAGACCCAGTACTTC. V is TRBV19 and J is TRBJ2-5; D call uncertain. This CDR3 has 15 residues. Germline V lookup: CDR1 LNHDA, CDR2 SQIVND (reference sequence). V lost 3 bases and J lost 2, with 13 bases in between.

The V call is TRBV6-1, the J call TRBJ2-6; 7 bases map to TRBD1. This CDR3 is 16 amino acids long. V gave up 3 bases and J gave up 1 base; unmatched junction bases: 3. Germline CDR1 MNHNS, CDR2 SASEGT. The CDR3 loop reads CASSDPTGSGANVLTF. CDR3 in DNA: TGTGCCAGCAGTGACCCGACAGGGTCTGGGGCCAACGTCCTGACTTTC.

This CDR3 reads CASSIRGDNEKLFF. CDR3 nucleotide sequence: TGTGCCAGCAGCATCAGGGGGGATAATGAAAAACTGTTTTTT. The V gene is TRBV7-2, the J gene TRBJ1-4, with 7 bases aligning to TRBD1. Germline CDR1 is SGHTA and CDR2 is FQGNSA. This CDR3 has 14 residues. V was clipped by 5 bases and J by 4 bases; unmatched bases: 4. The full variable domain, completed using reference TRBV7-2 and TRBJ1-4, is GAGVSQSPSNKVTEKGKDVELRCDPISGHTALYWYRQSLGQGLEFLIYFQGNSAPDKSGLPSDRFSAERTGGSVSTLTIQRTQQEDSAVYLCASSIRGDNEKLFFGSGTQLSVL.

The table lists this clone with a few counts. This sequence joins TRBV27 and TRBJ1-1; 7 nucleotides match TRBD1. With 6 bases clipped from V and 3 bases from J, the junction kept 7 bases outside the gene matches. Germline assignment: CDR1 MNHEY and CDR2 SMNVEV (reference sequence). The CDR3 covers 14 residues. The CDR3 DNA reads TGTGCCAGCAGCCAACAGGGGTTACACACTGAAGCTTTCTTT. Translation: CASSQQGLHTEAFF.

The rearrangement joins TRBV29-1 to TRBJ2-7; D is uncertain. There are 11 residues in the CDR3. V lost 5 bases, J lost 2 bases, and 7 bases lay in between. CDR1 and CDR2 (germline): SQVTM, ANQGSEA. The CDR3 region is CSVQLAYEQYF. The CDR3, as DNA: TGCAGCGTTCAGCTAGCCTACGAGCAGTACTTC.